This TCR beta chain emerged from a study of molecular identifiers for immune sequencing clone quantification. Findings of the study overall: Clones above 20 RNA copies held over 98% of effector molecules, under 1% in naive cells.

On this clonotype itself: Its antigen is currently unknown.

TCRdb re-called the PCR reads with MiXCR, one entry per CDR3 protein. The sample consists of 63,000 or so distinct CDR3 sequences, 15% to 20% of them appearing once. CDR1 and CDR2 from the germline V gene are LGHDT and YNNKEL (reference sequence). The CDR3 sequence is 17 residues long. V trimming: 2 bases; J trimming: 1 base; junction bases outside the gene matches: 7. With RNA at 10%, 30% or 50%, naive CD8 libraries came from roughly 20,000 to 1,000,000 sorted cells. The sequence was obtained from a human donor in good health. Some libraries in this study had Jurkat cell RNA spiked in. Specimen: naive CD8+ T cells from blood, with Jurkat cell RNA spiked in. Subset given: FACS-sorted CD8+CD4-CCR7+CD45RA+ naive T cells. The V gene is TRBV3-1, the J gene TRBJ2-2; 7 nucleotides align to TRBD1. The chain's CDR3 is CASSQKGGRGNTGELFF. CDR3 coding DNA: TGTGCCAGCAGCCAAAAAGGGGGCAGGGGGAACACCGGGGAGCTGTTTTTT. Variable domain in full (rest from reference TRBV3-1 and TRBJ2-2): DTAVSQTPKYLVTQMGNDKSIKCEQNLGHDTMYWYKQDSKKFLKIMFSYNNKELIINETVPNRFSPKSPDKAHLNLHINSLELGDSAVYFCASSQKGGRGNTGELFFGEGSRLTVL.